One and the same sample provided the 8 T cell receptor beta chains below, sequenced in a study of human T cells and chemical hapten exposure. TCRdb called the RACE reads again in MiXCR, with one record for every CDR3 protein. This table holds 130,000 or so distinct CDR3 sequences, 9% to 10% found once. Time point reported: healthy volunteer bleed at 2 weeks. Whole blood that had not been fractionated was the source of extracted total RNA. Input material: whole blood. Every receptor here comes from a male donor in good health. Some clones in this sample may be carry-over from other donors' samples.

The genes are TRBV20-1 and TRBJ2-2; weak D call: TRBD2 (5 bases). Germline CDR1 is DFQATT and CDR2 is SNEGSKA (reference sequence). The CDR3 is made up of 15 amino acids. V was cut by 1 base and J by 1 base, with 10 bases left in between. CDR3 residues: CSARAGEKNTGELFF. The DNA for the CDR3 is TGCAGTGCTAGAGCCGGGGAAAAGAACACCGGGGAGCTGTTTTTT.

The CDR3 spells CASSPETGGPNQPQHF. The CDR3 DNA follows: TGTGCCAGCTCACCCGAGACAGGGGGCCCCAATCAGCCCCAGCATTTT. The chain is built from TRBV18 and TRBJ1-5; TRBD1 aligns across 10 bases. The CDR3 consists of 16 residues. The trim removed 3 bases at V and 3 bases at J, leaving 5 bases unmatched. The germline V gene encodes CDR1 KGHSH and CDR2 LQKENI.

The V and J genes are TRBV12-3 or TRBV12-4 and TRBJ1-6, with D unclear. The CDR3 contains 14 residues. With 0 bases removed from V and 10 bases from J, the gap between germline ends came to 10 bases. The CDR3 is CASSLAGPQSPLHF. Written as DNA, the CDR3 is TGTGCCAGCAGTTTAGCAGGGCCACAGTCACCCCTCCACTTT.

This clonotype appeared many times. The CDR3 is CASSGLPGGKSYEQYF. In nucleotides, the CDR3 is TGTGCCAGCAGTGGTCTCCCGGGGGGGAAGTCCTACGAGCAGTACTTC. The chain carries TRBV25-1 and TRBJ2-7; the match to TRBD2 covers 8 bases. Germline CDR1 is MGHDK and CDR2 is SYGVNS. This CDR3 spans 16 amino acids. The V and J ends lost 4 bases and 1 base, in that order; junction bases with no gene match: 9.

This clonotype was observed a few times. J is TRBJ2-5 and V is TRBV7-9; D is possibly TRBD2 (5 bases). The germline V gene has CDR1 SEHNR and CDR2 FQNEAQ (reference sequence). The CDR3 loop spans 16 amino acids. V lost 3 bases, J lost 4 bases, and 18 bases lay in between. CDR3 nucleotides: TGTGCCAGCAGCTTGGCTGGACTCCAGGCTATAGAGACCCAGTACTTC. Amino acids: CASSLAGLQAIETQYF. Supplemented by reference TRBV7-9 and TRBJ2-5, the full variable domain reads DTGVSQNPRHKITKRGQNVTFRCDPISEHNRLYWYRQTLGQGPEFLTYFQNEAQLEKSRLLSDRFSAERPKGSFSTLEIQRTEQGDSAMYLCASSLAGLQAIETQYFGPGTRLLVL.

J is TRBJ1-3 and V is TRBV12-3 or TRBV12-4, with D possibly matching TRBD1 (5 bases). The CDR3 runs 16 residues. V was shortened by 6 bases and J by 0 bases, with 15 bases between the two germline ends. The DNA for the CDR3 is TGTGCCAGCAGCCCCTGGGGCGGAGGCTCTGGAAACACCATATATTTT. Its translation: CASSPWGGGSGNTIYF.

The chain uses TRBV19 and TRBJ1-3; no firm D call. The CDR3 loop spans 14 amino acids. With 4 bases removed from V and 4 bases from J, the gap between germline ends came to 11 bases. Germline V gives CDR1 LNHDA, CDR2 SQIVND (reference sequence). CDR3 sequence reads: CASSSGSHGNTIYF. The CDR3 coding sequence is TGTGCCAGTAGTAGCGGGTCTCACGGAAACACCATATATTTT.

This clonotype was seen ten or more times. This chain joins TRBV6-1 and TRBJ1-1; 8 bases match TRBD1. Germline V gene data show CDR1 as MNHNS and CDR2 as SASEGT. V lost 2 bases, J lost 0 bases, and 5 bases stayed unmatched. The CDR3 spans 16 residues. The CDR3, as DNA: TGTGCCAGCAGTGAAATGACAGGGGCGATGAACACTGAAGCTTTCTTT. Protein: CASSEMTGAMNTEAFF.